The 32 T cell receptor beta chains reported below all come from one sample, sequenced in a study of blood T cell repertoires in COVID-19. This table comes from immunoSEQ multiplex PCR, and its TCRdb copy is limited to in-frame clones, with some not included. The table lists under 70,000 clones, around nine tenths of them singletons, with around 7.1% in the top ten. Sequenced sample: peripheral blood. These receptors were taken from a woman between 55 and 75 years old with COVID-19, enrolled during active disease.

The table lists this clone with a few counts. The chain combines TRBV4-2 with TRBJ1-5, with D possibly TRBD1 on 5 matching bases. Trimming pared 4 bases from V and 0 bases from J, leaving 10 bases between. The CDR3 loop spans 15 amino acids. Germline V gene lookup returns CDR1 LGHNA and CDR2 YNFKEQ. The chain's CDR3 is CASSPGGSSNQPQHF. DNA for the CDR3: TGTGCCAGCAGCCCGGGGGGGAGTAGCAATCAGCCCCAGCATTTT.

The chain recombines TRBV28 with TRBJ1-5; D ambiguous. Trimming removed 2 bases at V and 4 bases at J, with 12 bases between. This CDR3 is built from 15 residues. Germline-derived CDR1 and CDR2 are MDHEN and SYDVKM. This CDR3 is CASSLIPGQNQPQHF. In DNA form, the CDR3 reads TGTGCCAGCAGTTTAATACCAGGCCAGAATCAGCCCCAGCATTTT. The full variable domain, completed using reference TRBV28 and TRBJ1-5, is DVKVTQSSRYLVKRTGEKVFLECVQDMDHENMFWYRQDPGLGLRLIYFSYDVKMKEKGDIPEGYSVSREKKERFSLILESASTNQTSMYLCASSLIPGQNQPQHFGDGTRLSIL.

This chain links TRBV5-5 with TRBJ1-1; D is uncertain. Trimming shortened V by 1 base and J by 4 bases, and 8 bases separated the two germline ends. Germline CDR1 and CDR2: SGHKS and YYEKEE (reference sequence). The CDR3 consists of 13 residues. The CDR3 coding sequence is TGTGCCAGCAGCTTGTATTCTAGCACTGAAGCTTTCTTT. Amino acid sequence: CASSLYSSTEAFF.

The genes are TRBV6-5 and TRBJ2-1, with D tentatively TRBD2 (6 bases). This CDR3 comprises 14 residues. CDR1 and CDR2 (germline): MNHEY, SVGAGI. Trimming removed 7 bases at V and 9 bases at J, with 19 bases between. Here the CDR3 DNA reads TGTGCCAGCACCGGGACTCTTTCGGTGGGTGAGCAGTTCTTC. Its protein is CASTGTLSVGEQFF.

The chain couples TRBV19 to TRBJ2-1; 10 bases map to TRBD1. The junction had 4 bases not matched to a gene; V was cut back by 6 bases and J by 5 bases. The CDR3 runs 14 residues. The germline gives CDR1 LNHDA, CDR2 SQIVND (reference sequence). CDR3 sequence: CASRGQGSHNEQFF. The DNA for the CDR3 is TGTGCCAGTAGGGGACAGGGGTCGCACAATGAGCAGTTCTTC.

The chain is built from TRBV27 and TRBJ1-5; D unclear. Trimming stripped 3 bases from V and 0 bases from J, with 9 bases between. Germline V lookup: CDR1 MNHEY, CDR2 SMNVEV (reference sequence). The CDR3 runs to 15 residues. The CDR3: CASSLREYSNQPQHF. The CDR3, as DNA: TGTGCCAGCAGTTTGCGGGAGTATAGCAATCAGCCCCAGCATTTT.

This clone has a handful of counts. The V and J genes are TRBV6-1 and TRBJ1-5; D perhaps matches TRBD1 (5 bases). Trimming removed 2 bases from V and 8 bases from J, with 16 bases in between. Germline-derived CDR1 and CDR2 are MNHNS and SASEGT. There are 15 residues in the CDR3. The CDR3 DNA reads TGTGCCAGCAGTGAATGGGTCTTTGTAGGGGAGCCCCAGCATTTT. Encoded protein: CASSEWVFVGEPQHF.

The chain recombines TRBV7-3 with TRBJ1-2, with TRBD1 matching over 11 bases. The CDR3 is 13 amino acids. Germline V gene sequence: CDR1 SGHTA, CDR2 FQGTGA. Trimming took 3 bases from V and 7 from J; bases not matched to a gene: 1. The CDR3 region has the DNA TGTGCCAGCAGCTTCGGGACAGGGGGTGGCTACACCTTC. Its protein is CASSFGTGGGYTF.

Here the CDR3 DNA reads TGTGCCAGCAGTCAACCGGGACTAGCGGGACGCACAGATACGCAGTATTTT. Its protein is CASSQPGLAGRTDTQYF. The J gene is TRBJ2-3, the V gene TRBV25-1; 13 bases are a match to TRBD2. Trimming cost V 5 bases and J 1 base; bases outside gene matches: 6. The CDR3 extends over 17 amino acids. Germline assignment: CDR1 MGHDK and CDR2 SYGVNS.

The chain employs TRBV2 and TRBJ1-4; 7 positions agree with TRBD1. The ends lost 5 bases at V and 8 bases at J; junction bases unmatched: 11. The CDR3 covers 15 residues. The V gene's germline CDR1 is SNHLY and CDR2 FYNNEI. In DNA, the CDR3 is TGTGCCAGCAGTCCTTCTGACAGGGTAGTCGAAAAACTGTTTTTT. This sequence encodes CASSPSDRVVEKLFF.

The rearrangement joins TRBV5-1 to TRBJ1-1; 8 nucleotides align to TRBD1. In germline, CDR1 is SGHRS, CDR2 YFSETQ. V shed 7 bases and J 4 bases; nucleotides not matched to a gene: 9. The CDR3 totals 14 residues. Written as DNA, the CDR3 is TGCGCCAGCCACGATCCACAGGGGGGCACTGAAGCTTTCTTT. Its translation: CASHDPQGGTEAFF.

The V call is TRBV6-5, the J call TRBJ1-1; tentatively, D is TRBD1 (6 bases). Trimming pared 6 bases from V and 5 bases from J, leaving 16 bases between. CDR1 and CDR2 (germline): MNHEY, SVGAGI. This CDR3 is built from 14 residues. Written as DNA, the CDR3 is TGTGCCAGCAGGACACAGGGCGTTGGAACTGAAGCTTTCTTT. The encoded protein is CASRTQGVGTEAFF.

The V and J genes are TRBV5-1 and TRBJ2-5, with 8 bases aligning to TRBD2. This CDR3 comprises 15 residues. CDR1 and CDR2 (germline): SGHRS, YFSETQ. The junction had 6 bases not matched to a gene; V was cut back by 3 bases and J by 2 bases. CDR3 loop: CASSYLIAGQETQYF. The CDR3 nucleotides read TGCGCCAGCAGCTATTTGATAGCGGGGCAAGAGACCCAGTACTTC.

The V gene is TRBV10-3, the J gene TRBJ2-1; possible D gene TRBD2, 5 bases. The CDR3 contains 14 residues. CDR1 is ENHRY, CDR2 SYGVKD, per germline. V lost 2 bases and J 10 bases, leaving 15 bases between the germline ends. The CDR3 coding sequence is TGTGCCATCAGTGAGAACCCCTGGATAGCGGAGCAGTTCTTC. Translation gives CAISENPWIAEQFF.

J is TRBJ1-5 and V is TRBV28, with 7 bases aligning to TRBD1. With V trimmed by 3 bases and J by 2 bases, 4 bases remained unmatched. The CDR3 contains 15 residues. Germline V lookup: CDR1 MDHEN, CDR2 SYDVKM. CDR3 in amino acids: CASSLPGGGNQPQHF. For the CDR3, the DNA is TGTGCCAGCAGTTTGCCAGGGGGAGGCAATCAGCCCCAGCATTTT.

This chain joins TRBV6-5 and TRBJ2-2; 8 nucleotides line up with TRBD1. Trimming at V came to 6 bases and at J to 7 bases, leaving 7 bases not matched to a gene. Germline V gene lookup returns CDR1 MNHEY and CDR2 SVGAGI. This CDR3 comprises 14 residues. The CDR3 sequence is CASRPGQAGGELFF. CDR3 coding DNA: TGTGCCAGCAGGCCGGGACAGGCTGGCGGGGAGCTGTTTTTT.

This chain connects TRBV3-1 (or the pseudogene TRBV3-2) to TRBJ2-3, with D tentatively TRBD1 (5 bases). Germline CDR1 is LGHDT and CDR2 is YNNKEL (reference sequence). Trimming took off 6 bases at V and 4 bases at J, with 20 bases between the two ends. The CDR3 extends over 16 amino acids. CDR3 protein: CASSSMGPRVADTQYF. The CDR3 DNA is TGTGCCAGCAGTTCCATGGGCCCCAGGGTCGCAGATACGCAGTATTTT.

The chain uses TRBV2 and TRBJ2-3; D remains unclear. Germline V CDR1 and CDR2: SNHLY, FYNNEI. Trimming took 1 base from V and 4 from J, leaving 12 bases between them. The CDR3 runs 15 residues. The CDR3: CASSEEVPRPDTQYF. CDR3 sequence (DNA): TGTGCCAGCAGTGAAGAAGTTCCTAGACCAGATACGCAGTATTTT.

V and J are TRBV19 and TRBJ1-4; D gene unclear. The CDR3 covers 15 residues. V was pared by 4 bases and J by 0 bases, with 9 bases between. CDR1 LNHDA and CDR2 SQIVND come from the germline V gene (reference sequence). The CDR3 nucleotides are TGTGCCAGTAGTAAACTCGTCGCAACTAATGAAAAACTGTTTTTT. Its protein is CASSKLVATNEKLFF.

The chain combines TRBV10-3 with TRBJ1-4; 9 positions match TRBD1. The ends lost 0 bases at V and 4 bases at J; junction bases unmatched: 6. This CDR3 has 17 amino acids. CDR1 and CDR2 (germline): ENHRY, SYGVKD. CDR3 region: CAISESHGTGLNEKLFF. The DNA of the CDR3 is TGTGCCATCAGTGAGTCCCACGGGACAGGGCTTAATGAAAAACTGTTTTTT.

The chain has TRBV6-5 and TRBJ2-2; D uncertain. CDR1 and CDR2 (germline): MNHEY, SVGAGI. V was pared by 7 bases and J by 4 bases, with 16 bases between. This CDR3 contains 15 residues. CDR3 sequence reads: CASTWATIRTGELFF. CDR3 in DNA: TGTGCCAGCACGTGGGCCACCATCCGCACCGGGGAGCTGTTTTTT.

The chain joins TRBV19 to TRBJ2-7; TRBD2 is a possible D gene (6 bases). This CDR3 has 16 residues. V lost 1 base and J lost 7, with 20 bases in between. Germline values: CDR1 LNHDA, CDR2 SQIVND (reference sequence). CDR3 coding DNA: TGTGCCAGTAGTATAGTGTGGGACTCGAGTCGGGGTGAGCAGTACTTC. It translates to CASSIVWDSSRGEQYF.

The CDR3 region is CASSDGSTGELFF. The CDR3 DNA reads TGTGCCAGCAGTGACGGGAGCACCGGGGAGCTGTTTTTT. The chain has TRBV6-4 and TRBJ2-2; D perhaps matches TRBD2 (5 bases). This CDR3 comprises 13 residues. V was cut by 2 bases and J by 4 bases, with 5 bases left in between. Germline CDR1 and CDR2: MRHNA and SNTAGT.

The V and J genes are TRBV14 and TRBJ2-2; 8 bases are a match to TRBD1. With V trimmed by 1 base and J by 6 bases, 4 bases remained unmatched. The germline CDR1 and CDR2 sequences are SGHDN and FVKESK. The CDR3 has 15 residues. CDR3 protein: CASSQVPGGSGELFF. The CDR3 coding sequence is TGTGCCAGCAGCCAAGTGCCAGGGGGCTCCGGGGAGCTGTTTTTT.

CDR3 coding DNA: TGTGCCAGCAGAGGACAGGGGGCGCCTGAAGCTTTCTTT. Translated: CASRGQGAPEAFF. The V gene is TRBV27, the J gene TRBJ1-1, with 11 positions matching TRBD1. The trim removed 6 bases at V and 6 bases at J, leaving 3 bases unmatched. This CDR3 is built from 13 residues. CDR1 is MNHEY, CDR2 SMNVEV, per germline (reference sequence).

The chain carries TRBV28 and TRBJ1-1; D gene uncertain. Germline assignment: CDR1 MDHEN and CDR2 SYDVKM. V shed 3 bases and J shed 2 bases, with 10 bases lying between them. This CDR3 has 14 residues. CDR3 DNA: TGTGCCAGCAGTTTCACAGTGTCAAACACTGAAGCTTTCTTT. Protein sequence: CASSFTVSNTEAFF.

The genes are TRBV29-1 and TRBJ1-2; no clear D. Between the trimmed V and J ends, which lost 4 bases and 6 bases, there was a span of 15 bases. Germline CDR1 SQVTM, CDR2 ANQGSEA. CDR3 length equals 13 residues. CDR3: CSVVVLTRDGYTF. The CDR3 DNA follows: TGCAGCGTTGTCGTGCTAACTCGGGATGGCTACACCTTC.

There are many counts of this clone. This sequence joins TRBV27 and TRBJ1-4, with D unresolved. V gave up 5 bases and J gave up 7 bases, with 11 bases separating them. Germline values: CDR1 MNHEY, CDR2 SMNVEV (reference sequence). The CDR3 extends over 13 amino acids. Written as DNA, the CDR3 is TGTGCCAGCAGTCATAACGAGGTTGAAAAACTGTTTTTT. Translating gives CASSHNEVEKLFF.

The chain carries TRBV2 and TRBJ1-5; unclear D gene. This CDR3 is built from 16 residues. Germline CDR1 reads SNHLY; CDR2 reads FYNNEI. V was shortened by 0 bases and J by 0 bases, with 9 bases between the two germline ends. For the CDR3, the DNA is TGTGCCAGCAGTGAAGCGCTTCGAGATAGCAATCAGCCCCAGCATTTT. Translation: CASSEALRDSNQPQHF.

The chain combines TRBV6-2 or TRBV6-3 with TRBJ2-7; D remains ambiguous. The CDR3 has 12 amino acids. Per the germline V gene, CDR1 is MNHEY and CDR2 is SVGEGT. The V gene lost 2 bases and the J gene lost 3 bases, with 5 bases spanning the gap. CDR3 protein: CASSYRYYEQYF. The CDR3 DNA reads TGTGCCAGCAGTTACCGCTACTACGAGCAGTACTTC.

The rearrangement joins TRBV28 to TRBJ1-6; D ambiguous. The CDR3 loop spans 17 amino acids. CDR1 is MDHEN, CDR2 SYDVKM, per germline. V lost 4 bases to trimming and J lost 7 bases, with 20 bases between them. The CDR3 loop is CASSSPGLRVGNSPLHF. The CDR3 DNA reads TGTGCCAGCAGTTCACCCGGGCTGCGGGTGGGCAATTCACCCCTCCACTTT. The complete variable domain, with remaining parts taken from reference TRBV28 and TRBJ1-6, reads DVKVTQSSRYLVKRTGEKVFLECVQDMDHENMFWYRQDPGLGLRLIYFSYDVKMKEKGDIPEGYSVSREKKERFSLILESASTNQTSMYLCASSSPGLRVGNSPLHFGNGTRLTVT.

V and J are TRBV4-2 and TRBJ2-7, with 7 positions matching TRBD1. Germline-derived CDR1 and CDR2 are LGHNA and YNFKEQ. The J segment lost 3 bases and the V segment lost 1 base, leaving 6 bases of the junction unmatched. The CDR3 sequence is 15 residues long. The CDR3 here is CASSQVNRGNYEQYF. CDR3 DNA sequence: TGTGCCAGCAGCCAAGTCAACAGGGGAAACTACGAGCAGTACTTC.